This record covers a single TCR beta chain. Sequenced by immunoSEQ multiplex PCR; TCRdb stores in-frame clones only, minus some. Of over 400,000 clones detected, roughly nine tenths appear once; the ten largest clones hold around 2.6%. Treatment: roughly 18 received Ad26.COV2.S at low or high dose, single or two shots; roughly five received placebo; per-sample allocation not given. It was on day 63 after the first vaccine or placebo injection that samples were taken. These data come from a study of Ad26.COV2.S vaccination and SARS-CoV-2 variants. CDR3 size: 12 residues. Germline V CDR1 and CDR2: SGHRS, YFSETQ. Deletions cut 5 bases from V and 6 bases from J, with 8 bases between.

The sequence was collected from a person aged 18-60 years who received the Ad26.COV2.S COVID-19 vaccine or a placebo. Material: peripheral blood, obtained in a trial of Ad26.COV2.S vaccine versus placebo. The chain links TRBV5-1 to TRBJ2-2; D unresolved. CDR3 bases: TGCGCCAGCAGTGGTAGGGCCGGGGAGCTGTTTTTT. The encoded protein is CASSGRAGELFF.